Each of the 9 T cell receptor beta chains below was sequenced from the same sample in a study of T-cell memory formation after mild COVID-19. TCRdb re-derived calls from the 5' RACE reads in MiXCR, one entry per CDR3 protein. The sample yields roughly 89,000 distinct CDR3 sequences, about 13% seen once. Sequenced sample: PBMCs or a T cell subset sorted from them (not recorded which). All receptors come from an adult woman who had mild COVID-19 (a few samples of this study predate the infection). Cell type and time point are not known.

This clonotype was counted between two and nine times. The chain combines TRBV12-3 or TRBV12-4 with TRBJ2-7, with 7 nucleotides matching TRBD1. J gave up 5 bases and V 5 bases, and 3 bases lay outside the gene matches. This CDR3 has 12 amino acids. The CDR3 coding sequence is TGTGCCAGCAGTCCGGGGACAGACGAGCAGTACTTC. Protein sequence: CASSPGTDEQYF.

This clonotype was recorded many times. The V call is TRBV30, the J call TRBJ2-1; TRBD2 aligns across 13 bases. CDR1 and CDR2 from the germline V gene are GTSNPN and SVGIG (reference sequence). J was trimmed by 10 bases and V by 5 bases; bases with no gene match: 8. The CDR3 sequence is 14 residues long. The CDR3 sequence is CAWALAGGPREQFF. CDR3 coding DNA: TGTGCCTGGGCACTAGCGGGAGGGCCGCGGGAGCAGTTCTTC.

This clonotype was counted many times. The V call is TRBV9, the J call TRBJ2-1; TRBD1 aligns across 8 bases. V was clipped by 3 bases and J by 8 bases; unmatched bases: 13. Looked up from germline, CDR1 is SGDLS and CDR2 is YYNGEE. This CDR3 has 16 amino acids. The CDR3 coding sequence is TGTGCCAGCAGCGCCCGCGACAGGGGTCTACAATATGAGCAGTTCTTC. This codes for CASSARDRGLQYEQFF.

The rearrangement links TRBV4-2 to TRBJ2-1, with unresolved D. The germline V and J ends were trimmed by 1 base and 8 bases, with 9 bases remaining between them. Germline CDR1 and CDR2: LGHNA and YNFKEQ. The CDR3 contains 13 residues. The CDR3 nucleotides read TGTGCCAGCAGCCAAGTTTCGTACGATGAGCAGTTCTTC. Translated: CASSQVSYDEQFF.

This clonotype was counted a few times. J is TRBJ2-7 and V is TRBV7-2; the D is unclear. Germline V gives CDR1 SGHTA, CDR2 FQGNSA. This CDR3 is 14 amino acids long. Trimming removed 6 bases from V and 5 bases from J, with 17 bases in between. CDR3 region: CASRPGRVSHEQYF. The DNA of the CDR3 is TGTGCCAGCAGACCTGGACGGGTGTCCCACGAGCAGTACTTC.

This clonotype was picked up a small number of times. CDR3: CASSQSRREQETQYF. DNA for the CDR3: TGCGCCAGCAGTCAATCCAGGCGGGAGCAAGAGACCCAGTACTTC. The chain employs TRBV23-1 and TRBJ2-5; the match to TRBD2 covers 7 bases. TRBV23-1 is marked as an open reading frame, function uncertain. V lost 0 bases and J lost 2; bases outside the gene matches: 3. The CDR3 is 15 residues long.

In this sample, this clonotype turned up a few times. The J gene is TRBJ2-7, the V gene TRBV5-1; D ambiguous. Germline assignment: CDR1 SGHRS and CDR2 YFSETQ. The V end lost 4 bases, the J end lost 6 bases, and 11 bases lay between the germline ends. The CDR3 extends over 12 amino acids. The CDR3 nucleotides read TGCGCCAGCAGCCCGGGTCCCGCCGAGCAGTACTTC. Translated, it gives CASSPGPAEQYF.

By proportion, this clonotype is medium-sized. The chain uses TRBV5-6 and TRBJ2-1; 7 bases agree with TRBD1. The CDR3 length is 15 residues. Germline V gives CDR1 SGHDT, CDR2 YYEEEE. V lost 4 bases, J lost 0 bases, and 4 bases stayed unmatched. This CDR3 is CASSPGGSSYNEQFF. The CDR3 DNA follows: TGTGCCAGCAGCCCAGGGGGAAGCTCCTACAATGAGCAGTTCTTC.

This clonotype occurred a few times. The genes are TRBV7-9 and TRBJ2-7; D not certain. The ends were cut back, 2 bases at V and 3 bases at J, with 8 bases in the middle. The CDR3 runs to 13 residues. CDR1 and CDR2 from the germline V gene are SEHNR and FQNEAQ (reference sequence). CDR3 DNA sequence: TGTGCCAGCAGCTTATTCGGTAGCTACGAGCAGTACTTC. Encoded protein: CASSLFGSYEQYF. Full variable domain (missing parts from reference TRBV7-9 and TRBJ2-7): DTGVSQNPRHKITKRGQNVTFRCDPISEHNRLYWYRQTLGQGPEFLTYFQNEAQLEKSRLLSDRFSAERPKGSFSTLEIQRTEQGDSAMYLCASSLFGSYEQYFGPGTRLTVT.